This T cell receptor (beta chain) was sequenced for a study of blood T cell repertoires in COVID-19 (dated by TCRdb to 2018 to 2021). Describing the broader study: The collaborator samples originated in the United States, Italy and Spain and spanned the acute and convalescent phases of COVID-19. The prospective study material was composed of cDNA or gDNA derived from T cells, B-cell-depleted T cells, or PBMCs. A de-identified subject ID, COVID-19 status, age in years and sex were almost always included in the sample metadata. The samples were drawn from two sources: the first 160 participants of the ongoing ImmuneRACE study, and 1,000 to 1,500 subjects contributed by 6 global collaborators. The repertoires were released in a freely available public database meant as a resource for research on the immune response to SARS-CoV-2. HLA class I and class II types, where available, came from metadata supplied by the sample provider rather than from assay-based typing. The dataset comprised deeply sampled blood TCRbeta repertoires from subjects exposed to, actively infected with, or recovered from COVID-19. The full study reports these points: How much clinical and demographic metadata was included differed by source and by participant, and the metadata was provided uncurated.

TCRbeta CDR3 regions were amplified from genomic DNA by means of the immunoSEQ Assay, a bias-controlled multiplex PCR. On the study's bioinformatics: Within the assay, amplification of reference gene primers was used to estimate how many nucleated cells each sample contained. Sequence reads were collapsed and filtered to measure the absolute abundance of every unique TCRbeta CDR3 rearrangement. For each sample, productive Simpson clonality was calculated as the square root of Simpson's diversity index across productive rearrangements. TCRdb obtained this table from immuneACCESS and retained in-frame rearrangements with V and J assigned. These tables miss some clones; where compared with another copy, unresolved V genes account for less than half of the shortfall, and the remainder is unexplained. V and J calls and clone size are as listed in that table; D and trimming were resolved from the DNA. The sample table lists under 350,000 clones, about nine tenths of them with a count of one. 1.7% of the sample is taken by the ten largest.

Participants in the prospective study were aged about 18 to 89 years, lived in more than 20 United States geographic areas, and enrolled through a virtual design. In the prospective study, cohorts were assigned on the basis of participant-reported clinical history obtained from a screening survey and a study questionnaire. ImmuneRACE Cohort 3 recovered participants were defined by two consecutive negative NP/OP PCR tests, healthcare professional clearance, or symptom resolution. Each participant in the prospective study had whole blood, serum and a nasopharyngeal or oropharyngeal swab collected by mobile phlebotomists. Additional blood draws and questionnaires over an approximately two-month period could optionally be provided by prospective study participants. Before DNA extraction, blood samples from the prospective study were shipped at room temperature or frozen. On this clone: The clone's antigen remains unknown. It has no much larger one-base neighbor in the sample; base qualities were not kept.

The CDR3 covers 16 residues, taking in both the cysteine and the phenylalanine. The DNA shown is the 48-base CDR3, in frame from base 1. CDR1 and CDR2, per the germline V gene, are SGHTA and FQGNSA. V is cut by 7 bases and J by 4 bases, and the space between the germline ends is 17 bases. Sequences were obtained from PBMCs or T cells enriched from blood (not recorded which). The chain is made from TRBV7-2 and TRBJ2-6, with TRBD2 as a weak D call on 6 bases. The sequence was collected from a woman aged 40 to 50 who had recovered from COVID-19. The DNA is TGTGCCAGCACCTGGGACTGGGCGGCGGGGGCCAACGTCCTGACTTTC. This yields the protein CASTWDWAAGANVLTF.